This record concerns one T cell receptor beta chain sequence. Its antigen is currently unknown. CDR3 length: 15 amino acids. The V gene end was trimmed by 6 bases and the J gene end by 2 bases; junction bases not matched to a gene: 11. Germline V gives CDR1 DFQATT, CDR2 SNEGSKA (reference sequence). This entry comes from a study of blood T cells in healthy people across ages. For the study at large: For every two T cells, template switching captured about one barcoded beta molecule.

Study-level findings and limits: Among long-lived donors, naive CD4+ cells were more numerous and diversity higher than in aged donors. In the absence of known donor CMV status, changes in expanded clonotypes were possibly confounded.

Using a J-beta primer mix together with a sample-barcoded 5' primer, a second PCR was run for about 6 to 11 cycles. A single record per CDR3 protein comes from TCRdb applying MiXCR to the 5' RACE reads. The table has nearly 1 million distinct CDR3 sequences, roughly 47% seen once. The receptor was derived from a woman aged 55-69 years in good health. The chain is built from TRBV20-1 and TRBJ2-7; 9 bases align to TRBD2. What was sequenced was blood. The CDR3 bases are TGCAGTGCCCAAGACGGGCTAGCGGGACCCTACGAGCAGTACTTC. This codes for CSAQDGLAGPYEQYF.